This T cell receptor (beta chain) is drawn from a study of post-analysis software for immune sequencing data. Unique molecular identifiers were carried by the TCR beta cDNA libraries. TCRdb fed the PCR reads into MiXCR, producing one record per CDR3 protein. Among around 400,000 distinct CDR3 sequences listed, less than 40% were seen once. The material sequenced was blood. The clonotype was recovered from a girl between 10 and 17 years old with multiple sclerosis.

The CDR3 DNA is TGTGCCAGCAGTTTCAGTGAAGGGGCAAATCAGCCCCAGCATTTT. This gives the protein CASSFSEGANQPQHF. V and J are TRBV6-6 and TRBJ1-5, with D perhaps TRBD1 (5 bases). V lost 4 bases and J lost 4, with 14 bases in between. CDR3 length: 15 amino acids. Germline CDR1 is MNHNY and CDR2 is SVGAGI (reference sequence).